This T cell receptor (beta chain) is from a study of blood T cells in healthy people across ages. Study-wide results and caveats: For the donors, CMV status was unknown and possibly confounded expanded clonotype changes.

A second PCR, run for roughly 7 to 12 cycles, used a sample-barcoded 5' primer plus a J-beta primer mix. TCRdb processed the 5' RACE reads anew with MiXCR; each CDR3 protein has one entry. This sample has 1.5 million to 2 million distinct CDR3 sequences, with roughly 52% found just once. Per germline, CDR1 SGHTA and CDR2 FQGNSA. The CDR3 runs to 15 residues. Trimming shortened V by 1 base and J by 5 bases, and 9 bases separated the two germline ends. In this sample, this clonotype turned up a few times. Its cognate antigen is unknown. This TCR came from a woman aged 40 to 55 in good health. The material sequenced was blood. V and J are TRBV7-2 and TRBJ1-6; D remains ambiguous. CDR3 bases: TGTGCCAGCAGCTTAGACAGTCGCGATAATTCACCCCTCCACTTT. Translating gives CASSLDSRDNSPLHF.